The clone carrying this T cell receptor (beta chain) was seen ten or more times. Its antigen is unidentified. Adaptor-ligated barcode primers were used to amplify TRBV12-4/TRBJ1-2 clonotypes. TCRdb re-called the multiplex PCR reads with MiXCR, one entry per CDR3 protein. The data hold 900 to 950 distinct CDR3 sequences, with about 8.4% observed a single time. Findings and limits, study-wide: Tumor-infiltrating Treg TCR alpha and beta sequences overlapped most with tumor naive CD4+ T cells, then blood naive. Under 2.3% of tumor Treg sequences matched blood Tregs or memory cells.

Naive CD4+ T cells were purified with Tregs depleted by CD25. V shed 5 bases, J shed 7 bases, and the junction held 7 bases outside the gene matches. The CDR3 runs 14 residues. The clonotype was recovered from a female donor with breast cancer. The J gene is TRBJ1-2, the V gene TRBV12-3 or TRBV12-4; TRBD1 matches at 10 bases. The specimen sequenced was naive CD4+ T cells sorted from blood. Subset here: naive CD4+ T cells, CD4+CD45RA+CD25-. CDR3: CASSSPGTGAGYTF. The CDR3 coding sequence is TGTGCCAGCAGTAGTCCCGGGACAGGGGCTGGCTACACCTTC.